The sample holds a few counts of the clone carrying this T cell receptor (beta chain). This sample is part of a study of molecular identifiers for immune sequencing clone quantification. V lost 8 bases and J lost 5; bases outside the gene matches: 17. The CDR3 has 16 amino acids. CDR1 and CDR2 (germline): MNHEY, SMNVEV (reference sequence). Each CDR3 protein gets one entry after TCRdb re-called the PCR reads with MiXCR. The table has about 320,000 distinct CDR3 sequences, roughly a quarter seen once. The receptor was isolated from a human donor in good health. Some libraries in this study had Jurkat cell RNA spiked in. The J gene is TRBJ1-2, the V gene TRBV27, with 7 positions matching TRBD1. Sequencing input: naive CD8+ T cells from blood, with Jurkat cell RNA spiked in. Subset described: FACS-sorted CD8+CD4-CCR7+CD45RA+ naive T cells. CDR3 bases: TGTGCCAGCCGGAGTGATCCGGGACAGACGATTTATGGCTACACCTTC. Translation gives CASRSDPGQTIYGYTF.